Each of the 16 T cell receptor beta chains below was sequenced from the same sample in a study of STAT5B mutations in CD4+ large granular lymphocyte leukemia. Sequencing was performed with immunoSEQ multiplex PCR; in TCRdb, only in-frame clones are kept and a portion is missing. The table has about 28,000 clones, 65% to 80% seen once. Sequenced sample: CD4+ T cells from blood buffy coats. The receptors derive from a human donor in good health.

This clone was recorded a few times. The chain carries TRBV2 and TRBJ1-1; unclear D gene. The CDR3 sequence is 13 residues long. Trimming shortened V by 2 bases and J by 5 bases, and 9 bases separated the two germline ends. Per germline, CDR1 SNHLY and CDR2 FYNNEI. The CDR3 DNA reads as TGTGCCAGCAGTGAAAATGTCGGAACTGAAGCTTTCTTT. Its translation is CASSENVGTEAFF. Combining the CDR3 with reference TRBV2 and TRBJ1-1 gives the whole variable domain EPEVTQTPSHQVTQMGQEVILRCVPISNHLYFYWYRQILGQKVEFLVSFYNNEISEKSEIFDDQFSVERPDGSNFTLKIRSTKLEDSAMYFCASSENVGTEAFFGQGTRLTVV.

V and J are TRBV5-1 and TRBJ2-2, with D unclear. The CDR3 is 13 amino acids. Per the germline V gene, CDR1 is SGHRS and CDR2 is YFSETQ. Trimming pared 4 bases from V and 4 bases from J, leaving 8 bases between. CDR3 DNA sequence: TGCGCCAGCAGCCTGGTGGTCACCGGGGAGCTGTTTTTT. This codes for CASSLVVTGELFF. Together with reference TRBV5-1 and TRBJ2-2, the CDR3 gives the full variable domain: KAGVTQTPRYLIKTRGQQVTLSCSPISGHRSVSWYQQTPGQGLQFLFEYFSETQRNKGNFPGRFSGRQFSNSRSEMNVSTLELGDSALYLCASSLVVTGELFFGEGSRLTVL.

CDR3 loop: CASRKTSASGEQFF. The CDR3 DNA sequence: TGTGCCAGCAGAAAGACTAGCGCCTCGGGTGAGCAGTTCTTC. The rearrangement links TRBV7-6 to TRBJ2-1; 8 bases align to TRBD2. The V segment lost 6 bases and the J segment 9 bases; nucleotides outside the gene matches: 10. Germline V gives CDR1 SGHVS, CDR2 FNYEAQ. The CDR3 is made up of 14 amino acids.

The chain recombines TRBV5-6 with TRBJ2-5, with a possible D match to TRBD1 (5 bases). The CDR3 length is 13 residues. Trimming stripped 6 bases from V and 2 bases from J, with 11 bases between. Germline values: CDR1 SGHDT, CDR2 YYEEEE. CDR3 region: CASTLQVQETQYF. CDR3 bases: TGTGCCAGCACCCTACAGGTTCAAGAGACCCAGTACTTC. Complete variable domain (other parts from reference TRBV5-6 and TRBJ2-5): DAGVTQSPTHLIKTRGQQVTLRCSPKSGHDTVSWYQQALGQGPQFIFQYYEEEERQRGNFPDRFSGHQFPNYSSELNVNALLLGDSALYLCASTLQVQETQYFGPGTRLLVL.

This chain uses TRBV7-6 with TRBJ1-1; the D is unclear. There are 13 residues in the CDR3. Trimming cost V 5 bases and J 1 base, with 8 bases left between them. Germline CDR1 and CDR2: SGHVS and FNYEAQ. CDR3 sequence: CASSRWGNTEAFF. The CDR3 nucleotides read TGTGCCAGCAGCCGATGGGGGAACACTGAAGCTTTCTTT.

Note on this clone: One end of the junction is discordant with germline, which a read error may explain. CDR3 sequence (DNA): TGTGCCAGCAGCTTCGGACAGTCCTCCCACGAGCAGTACTTC. The encoded protein is CASSFGQSSHEQYF. The chain carries TRBV5-5 and TRBJ2-7, with a tentative D call TRBD1 (6 bases). CDR1 is SGHKS, CDR2 YYEKEE, per germline (reference sequence). This CDR3 region has 14 residues.

The chain has TRBV4-2 and TRBJ1-4, with 7 bases lining up with TRBD1. Germline lookup yields CDR1 LGHNA and CDR2 YNFKEQ. The trim removed 5 bases at V and 0 bases at J, leaving 12 bases unmatched. This CDR3 has 18 amino acids. The CDR3 DNA sequence: TGTGCCAGCAGCACTCGTGGGCCAGGGGGGGCAACTAATGAAAAACTGTTTTTT. It codes for CASSTRGPGGATNEKLFF.

The V and J genes are TRBV7-2 and TRBJ1-2, with TRBD1 identical over 11 bases. The CDR3 loop spans 15 amino acids. Germline values: CDR1 SGHTA, CDR2 FQGNSA. Trimming cost V 5 bases and J 4 bases; bases outside gene matches: 6. CDR3 DNA: TGTGCCAGCAGCCCGGACAGGGGGCTTAGCTATGGCTACACCTTC. This codes for CASSPDRGLSYGYTF.

For this clone: Germline and junction disagree at one end, which may indicate a read error. The chain is built from TRBV7-7 and TRBJ2-1; 9 nucleotides agree with TRBD2. The CDR3 has 15 amino acids. Germline assignment: CDR1 SSHAT and CDR2 FNYEAQ (reference sequence). This chain's CDR3 is CASSLGVAGANEQFF. CDR3 DNA: TGTGCTAGCAGCTTAGGGGTAGCGGGAGCTAATGAGCAGTTCTTC. Filled out from reference TRBV7-7 and TRBJ2-1, the complete variable domain reads GAGVSQSPRYKVTKRGQDVTLRCDPISSHATLYWYQQALGQGPEFLTYFNYEAQPDKSGLPSDRFSAERPEGSISTLTIQRTEQRDSAMYRCASSLGVAGANEQFFGPGTRLTVL.

The chain is built from TRBV6-6 and TRBJ2-1; TRBD2 matches at 9 bases. This CDR3 spans 14 amino acids. Germline assignment: CDR1 MNHNY and CDR2 SVGAGI (reference sequence). The V gene end was trimmed by 5 bases and the J gene end by 7 bases; junction bases not matched to a gene: 6. The CDR3 region has the DNA TGTGCCAGCAGTCCTAGCGGGACGGGGAATGAGCAGTTCTTC. It yields the protein CASSPSGTGNEQFF.

This clone was detected once. This chain connects TRBV19 to TRBJ1-2; TRBD1 matches at 8 bases. Germline V gene data show CDR1 as LNHDA and CDR2 as SQIVND (reference sequence). This CDR3 comprises 19 residues. V shed 7 bases, J shed 3 bases, and the junction held 22 bases outside the gene matches. The CDR3 DNA follows: TGTGCCAGTACTTCACTTCGAGGACAGGGAGGGAGAGGGGACTATGGCTACACCTTC. It codes for CASTSLRGQGGRGDYGYTF.

The chain couples TRBV19 to TRBJ1-5; 7 bases line up with TRBD1. Germline trimming cut 7 bases from V and 4 bases from J; bases unmatched to any gene: 4. CDR3 size: 13 residues. Looked up from germline, CDR1 is LNHDA and CDR2 is SQIVND (reference sequence). CDR3 sequence reads: CASTTGWNQPQHF. CDR3 in DNA: TGTGCCAGTACGACAGGGTGGAATCAGCCCCAGCATTTT.

This sequence joins TRBV4-3 and TRBJ2-1; D might be TRBD1 or TRBD2, each matching 5 bases. V lost 0 bases and J 2 bases, leaving 11 bases between the germline ends. Looked up from germline, CDR1 is LGHNA and CDR2 is YSLEER. CDR3 length: 16 amino acids. Here the CDR3 DNA reads TGCGCCAGCAGCCAAGATCCGGGGCCTCCCTACAATGAGCAGTTCTTC. Translation gives CASSQDPGPPYNEQFF.

The chain couples TRBV5-6 to TRBJ2-5; D is ambiguous. The CDR3 spans 15 residues. Germline CDR1 is SGHDT and CDR2 is YYEEEE. V shed 2 bases and J shed 5 bases, with 16 bases lying between them. CDR3 coding DNA: TGTGCCAGCAGCTTTGATCTGTATGTGGAGGAGACCCAGTACTTC. It specifies CASSFDLYVEETQYF.

This clone is a singleton in its sample. This chain connects TRBV9 to TRBJ2-5; the D is unclear. The V end lost 3 bases, the J end lost 5 bases, and 11 bases lay between the germline ends. This CDR3 spans 13 amino acids. The germline gives CDR1 SGDLS, CDR2 YYNGEE. CDR3 bases: TGTGCCAGCAGCGAACACACGGTGGAGACCCAGTACTTC. Its protein product is CASSEHTVETQYF. The full variable domain, with the rest looked up from reference TRBV9 and TRBJ2-5, is DSGVTQTPKHLITATGQRVTLRCSPRSGDLSVYWYQQSLDQGLQFLIQYYNGEERAKGNILERFSAQQFPDLHSELNLSSLELGDSALYFCASSEHTVETQYFGPGTRLLVL.

This rearrangement joins TRBV7-9 to TRBJ2-1; D may match TRBD1 or TRBD2 (6 bases each). V shed 5 bases and J shed 6 bases, with 17 bases lying between them. The CDR3 length is 15 residues. Germline CDR1 reads SEHNR; CDR2 reads FQNEAQ (reference sequence). In DNA, the CDR3 is TGTGCCAGCAGCCCCTCGGGGGCCCCGGGCAATGAGCAGTTCTTC. Protein: CASSPSGAPGNEQFF.